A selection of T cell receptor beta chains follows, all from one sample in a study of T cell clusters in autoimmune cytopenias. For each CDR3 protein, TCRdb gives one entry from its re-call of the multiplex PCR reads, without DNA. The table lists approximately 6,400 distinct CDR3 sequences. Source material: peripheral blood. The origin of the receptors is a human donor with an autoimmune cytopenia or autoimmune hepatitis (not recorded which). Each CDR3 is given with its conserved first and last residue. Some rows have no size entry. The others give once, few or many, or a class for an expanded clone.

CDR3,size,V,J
CASSVEVAEKNIQYF,.,TRBV7-2,TRBJ2-4
CASSESGNGDEQFF,medium-sized,TRBV10-1,TRBJ2-1
CASSGPGQRKYNEQFF,.,TRBV18,TRBJ2-1
CATRDRLAGGLGDTQYF,.,TRBV15,TRBJ2-3
CANPDRGRRETQYF,medium-sized,TRBV27,TRBJ2-5
CASSPSSGGAADTQYF,.,TRBV18,TRBJ2-3
CASRPTGMRGYGYTF,.,TRBV12-3/TRBV12-4,TRBJ1-2
CSVDGATEAFF,medium-sized,TRBV29-1,TRBJ1-1
CASSLPGQGREKLFF,medium-sized,TRBV6-1,TRBJ1-4
CASSMSRGEYGYTF,medium-sized,TRBV19,TRBJ1-2
CASSLARDEETQYF,.,TRBV7-9,TRBJ2-5
CASSSENNEQFF,medium-sized,TRBV11-3,TRBJ2-1
CASSDGLAGVTGELFF,.,TRBV6-1,TRBJ2-2
CASSLQGARDQPQHF,.,TRBV18,TRBJ1-5
CASSMSGTGDITEAFF,medium-sized,TRBV19,TRBJ1-1
CASSLGQPYNEQFF,.,TRBV7-9,TRBJ2-1
CSVSKEENYGYTF,medium-sized,TRBV29-1,TRBJ1-2
CSALTSPGQGTINYGYTF,.,TRBV20-1,TRBJ1-2
CASNLGTRGTEAFF,.,TRBV12-3/TRBV12-4,TRBJ1-1
CASSPARSAPLHF,.,TRBV18,TRBJ1-6
CATARGGGEKLFF,medium-sized,TRBV15,TRBJ1-4
CASSLASRFWDEQYF,.,TRBV5-1,TRBJ2-7
CASSLAGTGFSYNSPLHF,.,TRBV12-3/TRBV12-4,TRBJ1-6
CASSLRQGLDGYTF,.,TRBV6-5,TRBJ1-2
CASKGSTDTQYF,.,TRBV12-3/TRBV12-4,TRBJ2-3
CASSLDSGSYEQYF,.,TRBV7-2,TRBJ2-7
CASNYEDHYGYTF,.,TRBV6-1,TRBJ1-2
CASSPRGLAGGHSEQFF,.,TRBV5-6,TRBJ2-1
CSVETNEKLFF,medium-sized,TRBV29-1,TRBJ1-4
CASSRRQGADGYTF,medium-sized,TRBV12-3/TRBV12-4,TRBJ1-2
CASSLSATSGYGYTF,medium-sized,TRBV27,TRBJ1-2
CASSLGRMSSYNEQFF,large,TRBV27,TRBJ2-1
CASSRDRGSHEQYF,medium-sized,TRBV6-5,TRBJ2-7
CASSYAQQETQYF,.,TRBV6-1,TRBJ2-5
CASSEGYRWGDSEGYTF,.,TRBV6-1,TRBJ1-2
CASSTGPQGSQPQHF,medium-sized,TRBV19,TRBJ1-5
CASSVGLAGGDTQYF,.,TRBV27,TRBJ2-3
CASQGNYGYTF,medium-sized,TRBV19,TRBJ1-2
CASSWGGGQPQHF,medium-sized,TRBV19,TRBJ1-5
CASSKKTGAFSEAFF,.,TRBV27,TRBJ1-1
CASSEGANNEQFF,.,TRBV6-4,TRBJ2-1
CAISVGNEQFF,hyperexpanded,TRBV10-3,TRBJ2-1
CASSPTADTQYF,medium-sized,TRBV18,TRBJ2-3
CASRTTGGFGLDYGYTF,medium-sized,TRBV19,TRBJ1-2
CASSDSGGATDTQYF,medium-sized,TRBV6-4,TRBJ2-3
CASSEGTGGAEKLFF,medium-sized,TRBV6-1,TRBJ1-4
CASSTGTGGRDTIYF,.,TRBV11-3,TRBJ1-3
CASTPGQDAANTGELFF,.,TRBV5-4,TRBJ2-2
CASSADQGYTF,medium-sized,TRBV5-1,TRBJ1-2
CASSDSTGGNSPLHF,medium-sized,TRBV6-4,TRBJ1-6
CASSEDGTNSYEQYF,.,TRBV6-1,TRBJ2-7
CASSLGPGDEKLFF,.,TRBV12-3/TRBV12-4,TRBJ1-4
CASSHGLGQPSYEQYF,.,TRBV4-2,TRBJ2-7
CATSRGTSGQETQYF,medium-sized,TRBV15,TRBJ2-5
CASSFGSRYEQYF,medium-sized,TRBV11-3,TRBJ2-7